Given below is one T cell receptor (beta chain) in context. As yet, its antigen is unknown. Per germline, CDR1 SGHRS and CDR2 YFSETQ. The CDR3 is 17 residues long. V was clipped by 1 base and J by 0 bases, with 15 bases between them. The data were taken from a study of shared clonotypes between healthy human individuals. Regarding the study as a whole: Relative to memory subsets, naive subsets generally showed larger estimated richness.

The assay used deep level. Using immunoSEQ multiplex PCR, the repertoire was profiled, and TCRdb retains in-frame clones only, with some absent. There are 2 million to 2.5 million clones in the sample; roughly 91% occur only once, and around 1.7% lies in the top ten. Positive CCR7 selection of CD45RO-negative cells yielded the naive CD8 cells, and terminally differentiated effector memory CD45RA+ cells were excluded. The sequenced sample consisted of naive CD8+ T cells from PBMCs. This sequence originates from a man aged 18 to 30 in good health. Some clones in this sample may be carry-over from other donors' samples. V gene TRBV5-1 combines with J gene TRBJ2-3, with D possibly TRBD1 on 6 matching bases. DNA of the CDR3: TGCGCCAGCAGCTTGTTAGGACAGATACCTAGCACAGATACGCAGTATTTT. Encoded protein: CASSLLGQIPSTDTQYF. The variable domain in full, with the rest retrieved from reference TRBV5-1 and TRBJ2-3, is KAGVTQTPRYLIKTRGQQVTLSCSPISGHRSVSWYQQTPGQGLQFLFEYFSETQRNKGNFPGRFSGRQFSNSRSEMNVSTLELGDSALYLCASSLLGQIPSTDTQYFGPGTRLTVL.